This T cell receptor (beta chain) was retrieved from a study of cytomegalovirus exposure and HLA in healthy donors. About the research overall: Samples from HLA-typed donors yielded about 85 million unique TCRs in an early data release.

Healthy bone marrow donors made up the donor group. General study results and limits: Accurate HLA-A and HLA-B prediction from TCR beta sequences was reported for most subjects.

Details on this clone: Its antigen is not identified.

The PCR was carried out with 60 Vbeta primers and 13 Jbeta primers. Sequenced by immunoSEQ multiplex PCR; TCRdb stores in-frame clones only, minus some. The sample data list some 130,000 clones. Sequences were obtained from PBMCs. This receptor was obtained from a woman aged 55-70 years in good health and CMV-seronegative.

The CDR3, as DNA: TGTGCCAGCAATAAGGGGGTGAACACTGAAGCTTTCTTT. Its protein is CASNKGVNTEAFF. The chain employs TRBV9 and TRBJ1-1; perhaps TRBD1 as D (6 bases). Trimming pared 6 bases from V and 0 bases from J, leaving 9 bases between. Per germline, CDR1 SGDLS and CDR2 YYNGEE. CDR3 size: 13 residues.